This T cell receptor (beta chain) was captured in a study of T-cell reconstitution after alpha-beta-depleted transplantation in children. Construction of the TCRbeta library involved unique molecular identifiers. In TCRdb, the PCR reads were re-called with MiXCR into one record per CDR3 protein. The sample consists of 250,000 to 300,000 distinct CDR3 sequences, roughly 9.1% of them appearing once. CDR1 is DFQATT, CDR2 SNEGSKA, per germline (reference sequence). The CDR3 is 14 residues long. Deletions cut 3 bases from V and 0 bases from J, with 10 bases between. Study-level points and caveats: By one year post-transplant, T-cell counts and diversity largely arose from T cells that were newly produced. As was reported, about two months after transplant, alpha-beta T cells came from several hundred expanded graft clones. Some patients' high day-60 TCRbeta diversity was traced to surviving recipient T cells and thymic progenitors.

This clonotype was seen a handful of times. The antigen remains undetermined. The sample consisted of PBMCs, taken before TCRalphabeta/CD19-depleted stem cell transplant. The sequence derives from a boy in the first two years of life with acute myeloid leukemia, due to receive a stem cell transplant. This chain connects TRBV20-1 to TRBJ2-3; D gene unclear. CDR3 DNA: TGCAGTGCTAGGTTGGTCCCCAGCACAGATACGCAGTATTTT. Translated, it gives CSARLVPSTDTQYF.